This T cell receptor beta chain came from a study of OX40 agonist ivuxolimab in advanced cancers. Study-level information: Patient treatment consisted of intravenous ivuxolimab administration every 2 weeks at 0.01 to 10 mg/kg. Hepatocellular carcinoma, melanoma, renal cell or head and neck cancer occurred in dose-escalation patients. The mean age was approximately 60 years, ranging from about 23 to 85, with 65% to 85% of participants male. The study, taken as a whole, reports: Expanded clones were, on average, more numerous among CD8+ T cells than CD4+.

The protocol was immunoSEQ multiplex PCR, while the TCRdb copy is restricted to in-frame clones and leaves out a portion. This sample carries over 80,000 clones, less than 90% of them seen once, and the ten largest clones take more than 5.5%. The CDR3 totals 13 residues. Germline values: CDR1 SGHTA, CDR2 FQGNSA. Trimming took off 5 bases at V and 8 bases at J, with 12 bases between the two ends. Of note for this clone: Its specificity is unknown.

The source of this sequence is an adult with an advanced solid tumor such as melanoma, head and neck, liver or kidney cancer. Sequenced material: CD4+ or CD8+ T cells sorted from blood, taken in a trial of the OX40 agonist ivuxolimab. This chain uses TRBV7-2 with TRBJ1-4; D is uncertain. CDR3 protein: CASSRDIGEKLFF. DNA for the CDR3: TGTGCCAGCAGCCGCGATATCGGAGAAAAACTGTTTTTT.